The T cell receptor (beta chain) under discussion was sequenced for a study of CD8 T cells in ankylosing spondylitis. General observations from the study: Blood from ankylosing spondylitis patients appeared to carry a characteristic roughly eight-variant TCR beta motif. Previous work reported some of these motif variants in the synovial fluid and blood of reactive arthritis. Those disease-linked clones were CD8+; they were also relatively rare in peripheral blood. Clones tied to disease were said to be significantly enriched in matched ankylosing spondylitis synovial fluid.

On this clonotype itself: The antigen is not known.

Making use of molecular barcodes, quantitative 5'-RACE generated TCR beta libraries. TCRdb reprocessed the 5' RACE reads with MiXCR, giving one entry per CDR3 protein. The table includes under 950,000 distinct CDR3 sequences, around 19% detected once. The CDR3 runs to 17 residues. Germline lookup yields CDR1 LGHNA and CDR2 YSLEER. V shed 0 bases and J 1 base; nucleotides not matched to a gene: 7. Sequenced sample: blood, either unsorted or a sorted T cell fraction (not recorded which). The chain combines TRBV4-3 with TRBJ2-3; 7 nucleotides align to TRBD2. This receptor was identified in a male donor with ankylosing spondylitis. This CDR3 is CASSQESAGAGTDTQYF. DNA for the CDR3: TGCGCCAGCAGCCAAGAGAGCGCGGGAGCGGGCACAGATACGCAGTATTTT.